The 24 T cell receptor beta chains given below trace back to one sample, sequenced in a study of OX40 agonist ivuxolimab in advanced cancers. The protocol was immunoSEQ multiplex PCR, while the TCRdb copy is restricted to in-frame clones and leaves out a portion. The data hold 94,000 or so clones, with 80% to 90% observed a single time. The starting material was CD4+ or CD8+ T cells sorted from blood, obtained in a trial of the OX40 agonist ivuxolimab. The receptors here all came from an adult with an advanced solid tumor such as melanoma, head and neck, liver or kidney cancer.

This clone was counted once. This sequence joins TRBV30 and TRBJ2-5; TRBD2 might be the D (5 bases). Deletions cut 1 base from V and 0 bases from J, with 6 bases between. Germline loops: CDR1 GTSNPN, CDR2 SVGIG (reference sequence). The CDR3 spans 13 residues. CDR3 bases: TGTGCCTGGAGTGCCGGGAACCAAGAGACCCAGTACTTC. Translation: CAWSAGNQETQYF.

This chain's CDR3 is CASSLNTGDNEQFF. In nucleotides, the CDR3 is TGCGCCAGCAGCCTCAATACCGGGGACAATGAGCAGTTCTTC. This chain joins TRBV4-3 and TRBJ2-1; D may be TRBD2 (5 bases). There are 14 residues in the CDR3. Germline assignment: CDR1 LGHNA and CDR2 YSLEER. Trimming left V 4 bases short and J 5 bases short, with 12 bases between.

This clone was picked up many times. This chain links TRBV28 with TRBJ2-7; 9 nucleotides align to TRBD1. The germline CDR1 and CDR2 sequences are MDHEN and SYDVKM. The junction had 6 bases not matched to a gene; V was cut back by 7 bases and J by 2 bases. CDR3 length equals 14 residues. The CDR3 sequence is CASTRNRGPYEQYF. The CDR3 nucleotides read TGTGCCAGCACTCGAAACAGGGGGCCCTACGAGCAGTACTTC. The full variable domain, its missing parts supplied by reference TRBV28 and TRBJ2-7, is DVKVTQSSRYLVKRTGEKVFLECVQDMDHENMFWYRQDPGLGLRLIYFSYDVKMKEKGDIPEGYSVSREKKERFSLILESASTNQTSMYLCASTRNRGPYEQYFGPGTRLTVT.

This chain joins TRBV19 and TRBJ2-2; 8 positions match TRBD1. V was pared by 4 bases and J by 5 bases, with 6 bases of the junction left unmatched. The CDR3 length is 15 residues. Germline V lookup: CDR1 LNHDA, CDR2 SQIVND (reference sequence). This CDR3 reads CASSRTGLGTGELFF. CDR3 nucleotides: TGTGCCAGTAGTAGGACAGGGTTAGGGACCGGGGAGCTGTTTTTT.

The V gene is TRBV6-5, the J gene TRBJ1-1; perhaps TRBD1 as D (6 bases). CDR1 is MNHEY, CDR2 SVGAGI, per germline. The CDR3 has 15 residues. Trimming took 6 bases from V and 5 from J, leaving 19 bases between them. CDR3 region: CASRVEQGKRTEAFF. The CDR3 DNA is TGTGCCAGCAGGGTAGAGCAGGGGAAGAGGACTGAAGCTTTCTTT.

The V and J genes are TRBV30 and TRBJ1-5; no clear D gene. Germline lookup yields CDR1 GTSNPN and CDR2 SVGIG (reference sequence). The CDR3 sequence is 16 residues long. The V gene lost 0 bases and the J gene lost 4 bases, with 16 bases spanning the gap. CDR3 amino acids: CAWSVTWGRENQPQHF. CDR3 in DNA: TGTGCCTGGAGTGTAACCTGGGGTCGGGAGAATCAGCCCCAGCATTTT.

The chain links TRBV10-3 to TRBJ1-1; the D is unclear. The V end was cut by 0 bases, the J end by 4 bases, with 12 bases between. The CDR3 covers 15 residues. CDR1 and CDR2 from the germline V gene are ENHRY and SYGVKD. This chain's CDR3 is CAISESGSGLTEAFF. The CDR3 coding sequence is TGTGCCATCAGTGAGTCGGGAAGCGGGCTCACTGAAGCTTTCTTT.

This chain links TRBV28 with TRBJ1-2; no reliable D call. Trimming removed 7 bases at V and 5 bases at J, with 11 bases between. The germline V gene encodes CDR1 MDHEN and CDR2 SYDVKM. This CDR3 is built from 12 residues. CDR3 sequence (DNA): TGTGCCAGCACCCCGGACTGGTATGGCTACACCTTC. Translation gives CASTPDWYGYTF.

The chain links TRBV30 to TRBJ2-6; TRBD1 is a possible D gene (5 bases). The germline CDR1 and CDR2 sequences are GTSNPN and SVGIG (reference sequence). The germline V and J ends were trimmed by 0 bases and 3 bases, with 15 bases remaining between them. This CDR3 region has 17 residues. CDR3 sequence: CAWSVLSGKHGANVLTF. CDR3 in DNA: TGTGCCTGGAGTGTACTTTCAGGGAAGCATGGGGCCAACGTCCTGACTTTC.

The CDR3 loop reads CASVKTGGSYNSPLHF. The CDR3 nucleotides are TGTGCCAGTGTTAAGACAGGGGGCTCCTATAATTCACCCCTCCACTTT. The J gene is TRBJ1-6, the V gene TRBV7-2, with TRBD1 matching 9 bases. Germline-derived CDR1 and CDR2 are SGHTA and FQGNSA. V dropped 9 bases and J dropped 0; count of bases not matched to a gene: 6. This CDR3 has 16 residues.

The rearrangement joins TRBV9 to TRBJ1-5, with D hard to call. The CDR3 length is 13 residues. V gave up 3 bases and J gave up 6 bases, with 10 bases separating them. Germline V lookup: CDR1 SGDLS, CDR2 YYNGEE. DNA for the CDR3: TGTGCCAGCAGCGCCAAGGGCGGTCAGCCCCAGCATTTT. Amino acid sequence: CASSAKGGQPQHF.

The chain employs TRBV7-2 and TRBJ1-4, with D possibly TRBD1 on 6 matching bases. CDR1 and CDR2 from the germline V gene are SGHTA and FQGNSA. Between the trimmed V and J ends, which lost 0 bases and 8 bases, there was a span of 13 bases. The CDR3 has 15 amino acids. This chain's CDR3 is CASSLAWGAGEKLFF. The CDR3 coding sequence is TGTGCCAGCAGCTTAGCGTGGGGGGCGGGCGAAAAACTGTTTTTT.

The chain joins TRBV5-1 to TRBJ2-3, with a tentative D call TRBD1 (6 bases). Germline CDR1 and CDR2: SGHRS and YFSETQ. The ends were cut back, 3 bases at V and 2 bases at J, with 16 bases in the middle. This CDR3 is built from 16 residues. CDR3 nucleotide sequence: TGCGCCAGCAGCTCGTCAGGGGCCTCCCTCACAGATACGCAGTATTTT. Protein: CASSSSGASLTDTQYF.

The rearrangement joins TRBV6-5 to TRBJ1-1; 8 nucleotides match TRBD1. After removal of 7 bases from V and 1 base from J, the junction contained 5 bases not matched to a gene. The CDR3 covers 14 residues. Germline-derived CDR1 and CDR2 are MNHEY and SVGAGI. The chain's CDR3 is CASTSTGGNTEAFF. The CDR3 DNA reads TGTGCCAGCACTTCCACAGGGGGGAACACTGAAGCTTTCTTT.

The rearrangement uses TRBV6-1 and TRBJ1-1; no firm D call. In germline, CDR1 is MNHNS, CDR2 SASEGT. This CDR3 contains 14 residues. Trimming cost V 2 bases and J 1 base, with 8 bases left between them. The CDR3 region is CASSEFQENTEAFF. The CDR3 bases are TGTGCCAGCAGTGAATTCCAAGAGAACACTGAAGCTTTCTTT.

V is TRBV6-6 and J is TRBJ2-7; no reliable D call. Per germline, CDR1 MNHNY and CDR2 SVGAGI (reference sequence). The CDR3 consists of 13 residues. Trimming removed 4 bases at V and 2 bases at J, with 9 bases between. CDR3: CASSFNPAYEQYV. CDR3 sequence (DNA): TGTGCCAGCAGTTTCAACCCCGCCTACGAGCAGTACGTC.

The chain uses TRBV6-6 and TRBJ1-4, with D possibly being TRBD1 (6 bases). V lost 3 bases and J lost 4, with 12 bases in between. Germline CDR1 reads MNHNY; CDR2 reads SVGAGI (reference sequence). The CDR3 runs 15 residues. This CDR3 reads CASSYQGGSNEKLFF. The CDR3 DNA sequence: TGTGCCAGCAGTTATCAAGGGGGGAGTAATGAAAAACTGTTTTTT.

The chain employs TRBV4-2 and TRBJ2-2; D is ambiguous. V gave up 4 bases and J gave up 4 bases, with 16 bases separating them. CDR1 and CDR2 (germline): LGHNA, YNFKEQ. The CDR3 loop spans 16 amino acids. In nucleotides, the CDR3 is TGTGCCAGCAGCCCACACGCAACGCTGGGCACCGGGGAGCTGTTTTTT. Protein sequence: CASSPHATLGTGELFF.

V is TRBV2 and J is TRBJ1-5; 9 bases line up with TRBD1. After removal of 5 bases from V and 6 bases from J, the junction contained 5 bases not matched to a gene. This CDR3 is built from 14 residues. Germline CDR1 and CDR2: SNHLY and FYNNEI. The CDR3 coding sequence is TGTGCCAGCAGTAGGGACAGGGTAGGTCAGCCCCAGCATTTT. Its protein is CASSRDRVGQPQHF.

The V gene is TRBV7-9, the J gene TRBJ1-5, with D uncertain. The CDR3 has 13 residues. Trimming took 1 base from V and 7 from J, leaving 8 bases between them. The germline CDR1 and CDR2 sequences are SEHNR and FQNEAQ (reference sequence). The CDR3 loop is CASSLVQDQPQHF. In nucleotides, the CDR3 is TGTGCCAGCAGCTTAGTTCAGGACCAGCCCCAGCATTTT. Using reference TRBV7-9 and TRBJ1-5 for the parts outside the CDR3, the full variable domain is DTGVSQNPRHKITKRGQNVTFRCDPISEHNRLYWYRQTLGQGPEFLTYFQNEAQLEKSRLLSDRFSAERPKGSFSTLEIQRTEQGDSAMYLCASSLVQDQPQHFGDGTRLSIL.

V usage is TRBV9 and J usage is TRBJ2-7, with 11 bases aligning to TRBD1. This CDR3 is 16 amino acids long. Germline V gene lookup returns CDR1 SGDLS and CDR2 YYNGEE. The V and J ends lost 0 bases and 4 bases, in that order; junction bases with no gene match: 6. CDR3 DNA sequence: TGTGCCAGCAGCGTAGAGGGTGGGACAGGGGGATACGAGCAGTACTTC. Amino acid sequence: CASSVEGGTGGYEQYF. Using reference TRBV9 and TRBJ2-7 for the parts outside the CDR3, the full variable domain is DSGVTQTPKHLITATGQRVTLRCSPRSGDLSVYWYQQSLDQGLQFLIQYYNGEERAKGNILERFSAQQFPDLHSELNLSSLELGDSALYFCASSVEGGTGGYEQYFGPGTRLTVT.

The chain has TRBV5-1 and TRBJ2-5; 14 nucleotides align to TRBD2. The V and J ends lost 4 bases and 5 bases, in that order; junction bases with no gene match: 7. This CDR3 has 16 amino acids. CDR1 SGHRS and CDR2 YFSETQ come from the germline V gene. The chain's CDR3 is CASSPGTSGGVETQYF. The CDR3 DNA follows: TGCGCCAGCAGCCCCGGGACTAGCGGGGGCGTGGAGACCCAGTACTTC.

This chain joins TRBV5-6 and TRBJ2-1; either TRBD1 or TRBD2 may fit D (5 bases each). This CDR3 comprises 15 residues. V shed 4 bases and J shed 9 bases, with 20 bases lying between them. Germline V gene lookup returns CDR1 SGHDT and CDR2 YYEEEE. The CDR3 loop is CASSPTGTQHSEQFF. The CDR3 DNA is TGTGCCAGCAGCCCCACCGGGACCCAACACAGTGAGCAGTTCTTC. Full variable domain (rest looked up from reference TRBV5-6 and TRBJ2-1): DAGVTQSPTHLIKTRGQQVTLRCSPKSGHDTVSWYQQALGQGPQFIFQYYEEEERQRGNFPDRFSGHQFPNYSSELNVNALLLGDSALYLCASSPTGTQHSEQFFGPGTRLTVL.

The sample holds a few counts of this clone. Other DNA sequences in this sample translate to the same CDR3. V usage is TRBV28 and J usage is TRBJ1-2, with TRBD1 as a possible D gene (6 bases). This CDR3 region has 13 residues. Germline CDR1 MDHEN, CDR2 SYDVKM. V lost 3 bases to trimming and J lost 8 bases, with 13 bases between them. In DNA, the CDR3 is TGTGCCAGCAGTTTGGAAGGGGGTAGGGGCTACACCTTC. Amino acids: CASSLEGGRGYTF.